The TCR beta chain described here comes from a study of cytomegalovirus exposure and HLA in healthy donors. Study-level background: From donors who were HLA-typed, an early data release held 75 million to 85 million unique TCRs. Out of around 360 genotyped donors, 81% belonged to the Caucasian-associated ancestry cluster.

13 Jbeta primers and 60 Vbeta primers were used for the PCR. The assay was immunoSEQ multiplex PCR, and TCRdb's table has in-frame clones only and misses some. Of some 110,000 clones listed, 65% to 80% are singletons. Points from the study as a whole: In a later analysis, across HLA loci, associated TCR counts were highest for DRB1, lowest for HLA-C.

V lost 3 bases to trimming and J lost 6 bases; unmatched junction nucleotides: 11. The CDR3 extends over 16 amino acids. Germline values: CDR1 LNHNV, CDR2 YYDKDF (reference sequence). With regard to this clone: The target antigen is unknown.

The receptor's source is a man between 60 and 75 years old in good health and CMV-seronegative. The V gene is TRBV15, the J gene TRBJ2-1, with 7 nucleotides matching TRBD2. Sequencing input: PBMCs. Here the CDR3 reads CATSRGSGLSSNEQFF. In nucleotides, the CDR3 is TGTGCCACCAGCAGGGGGTCGGGACTAAGTAGCAATGAGCAGTTCTTC.